A selection of T cell receptor beta chains follows, all from one sample in a study of cytomegalovirus exposure and HLA in healthy donors. Produced via immunoSEQ multiplex PCR; TCRdb's table is partial and in-frame only. This sample has roughly 200,000 clones, with roughly 85% found just once. Sequenced material: PBMCs. These receptors were obtained from a woman in her 50s in good health and CMV-seronegative. Both conserved end residues are part of each CDR3. D genes are given only for firm matches. A row's size may be missing; if present it is once, few, many or a size class.

v_gene	abundance	d_gene	j_gene	CDR3nt	CDR3aa
TRBV7-8	once	TRBD2	TRBJ2-1	TGTGCCAGCAGCGTCGTAGCGGGAGAGTTCGAGTTCTTC	CASSVVAGEFEFF
TRBV28	-	-	TRBJ1-3	TGTGCCAGCAGAACAGAGTTTGGGAGTGCCGACCTCCCTGGAGACACCATATATTTT	CASRTEFGSADLPGDTIYF
TRBV6-5	-	TRBD1	TRBJ1-2	TGTGCCAGCACTACATACAGGGGTTACTATGGCTACACCTTC	CASTTYRGYYGYTF
TRBV28	-	-	TRBJ1-4	TGTGCCAGCAGTGGAGGGGTTGCGTATGAAAAACTGTTTTTT	CASSGGVAYEKLFF
TRBV9	-	TRBD2	TRBJ2-5	TGTGCCAGCAGCCCAGGACTAGCTCAAGAGACCCAGTACTTC	CASSPGLAQETQYF
TRBV30	few	TRBD1	TRBJ2-5	TGTGCCTGGAGGCTGACAGGAACAGGGGCACGGGAGACCCAGTACTTC	CAWRLTGTGARETQYF
TRBV6-5	-	TRBD1	TRBJ1-2	TGTGCCAGCACCAAGGCGGGACAGGGGAACTATGGCTACACCTTC	CASTKAGQGNYGYTF
TRBV7-7	-	-	TRBJ2-5	TGTGCCAGCAGCCCCGACCAAGAGACCCAGTACTTC	CASSPDQETQYF
TRBV9	-	TRBD1	TRBJ2-1	TGTGCCAGCAGCGTAGGAGCTCGGACAGGAGGCTACAATGAGCAGTTCTTC	CASSVGARTGGYNEQFF
TRBV28	-	TRBD2	TRBJ2-2	TGTGCCAGCAGAACAACGTGGACTAGGGACACCGGGGAGCTGTTTTTT	CASRTTWTRDTGELFF
TRBV7-7	-	-	TRBJ1-1	TGTGCCAGCAGCCCCGGGGGGGGTATCTCTGAAGCTTTCTTT	CASSPGGGISEAFF
TRBV6-6	-	-	TRBJ2-7	TGTGCCAGCAGTTACTCCCAACGGACAATACCCTACGAGCAGTACTTC	CASSYSQRTIPYEQYF
TRBV5-4	-	-	TRBJ2-3	TGTGCCAGCAGCTTTTACACAGATACGCAGTATTTT	CASSFYTDTQYF
TRBV5-5	-	-	TRBJ1-1	TGTGCCAGCAGCTTTACCGTACCGGGCACTGAAGCTTTCTTT	CASSFTVPGTEAFF
TRBV6-5	-	-	TRBJ1-4	TGTGCCAGCAGTTACTCGGGCTCAAGGGAAAAACTGTTTTTT	CASSYSGSREKLFF
TRBV21-1	-	-	TRBJ2-1	TGTGCCAGCAGCTTTCCGGGACAGGGCAATGAGCAGTTCTTC	CASSFPGQGNEQFF
TRBV2	-	-	TRBJ1-5	TGTGCCAGCAGCGGCGGACAGTCCCAGGGGCAGTCCCAGCATTTT	CASSGGQSQGQSQHF
TRBV18	once	-	TRBJ2-1	TGTGCCAGCTCACCCGACTCGCACAATGAGCAGTTCTTC	CASSPDSHNEQFF
TRBV18	-	-	TRBJ1-4	TGTGCCAGCTCAAAGAGACAGAGGGGGAGCGAAAAACTGTTTTTT	CASSKRQRGSEKLFF
TRBV18	-	-	TRBJ2-5	TGTGCCAGCTCACCCCGGACGGGGCAAGAGACCCAGTACTTC	CASSPRTGQETQYF
TRBV27	-	TRBD2	TRBJ2-1	TGTGCCAGCAGTCCTACGGGGGGGGCTTACAATGAGCAGTTCTTC	CASSPTGGAYNEQFF
TRBV9	-	TRBD1	TRBJ1-1	TGTGCCAGCAGCCCAGGACAGGGGGCCTACAGGGGCACTGAAGCTTTCTTT	CASSPGQGAYRGTEAFF
TRBV5-1	-	TRBD1	TRBJ1-4	TGCGCCAGCAGCTCTCAGGGGGCTTTGGAAAAACTGTTTTTT	CASSSQGALEKLFF
TRBV5-1	-	-	TRBJ2-2	TGCGCCAGCAGTACACTCGTCTCGGGCGGGGAGCTGTTTTTT	CASSTLVSGGELFF
TRBV7-2	once	TRBD2	TRBJ2-1	TGTGCCAGCAGCTATCGGACTAGCGGGAGGAATGAGCAGTTCTTC	CASSYRTSGRNEQFF
TRBV27	-	TRBD1	TRBJ2-7	TGTGCCAGCAGTACCGGGACAGCAGTCTACGAGCAGTACTTC	CASSTGTAVYEQYF
TRBV29-1	-	TRBD1	TRBJ2-7	TGCAGCGTTGTCCGGGACAGGGGGCAGAACGAGCAGTACTTC	CSVVRDRGQNEQYF
TRBV7-2	-	-	TRBJ1-1	TGTGCCAGCAGCTCACATGGGGCGGACACTGAAGCTTTCTTT	CASSSHGADTEAFF
TRBV27	-	-	TRBJ1-2	TGTGCCAGCAGTTTACGTGCAGGGGTTGGCTACACCTTC	CASSLRAGVGYTF
TRBV7-2	few	-	TRBJ2-6	TGTGCCAGCAGCTTAGATTTGTTGAGGACAGTGGCCGGGGCCAACGTCCTGACTTTC	CASSLDLLRTVAGANVLTF
TRBV7-9	-	-	TRBJ1-4	TGTGCCAGCAGCTTAAACGACAGATCTAATGAAAAACTGTTTTTT	CASSLNDRSNEKLFF
TRBV19	-	TRBD1	TRBJ1-2	TGTGCCAGTAGTAGTAACTCCGGGACAGGGAATGGCTACACCTTC	CASSSNSGTGNGYTF
TRBV27	-	-	TRBJ1-2	TGTGCCAGCAGTTTAATTACCCCCAGGCAGGGAGGTTACGACGGCTACACCTTC	CASSLITPRQGGYDGYTF
TRBV5-1	-	TRBD2	TRBJ2-5	TGCGCCAGCAGCTCCTTGGGGGGGACGTTGACCCAGTACTTC	CASSSLGGTLTQYF
TRBV5-1	-	TRBD1	TRBJ2-7	TGCGCCAGCAGCCACTCCGGGACAGGGGACGAGCAGTACTTC	CASSHSGTGDEQYF
TRBV11-2	once	TRBD1	TRBJ1-1	TGTGCCAGCAGGAGAAATGGACAGGGAACCACTGAAGCTTTCTTT	CASRRNGQGTTEAFF
TRBV28	-	-	TRBJ1-1	TGTGCCAGCACAGGGGCCGCAAACACTGAAGCTTTCTTT	CASTGAANTEAFF
TRBV7-2	-	-	TRBJ1-6	TGTGCCAGCAGCTTAGGGGGCCCTGGAAATTCACCCCTCCACTTT	CASSLGGPGNSPLHF
TRBV5-1	-	TRBD2	TRBJ2-1	TGCGCCGGCAGGGCGGGACTAGCGGGTCGGAGCTCCTACAATGAGCAGTTCTTC	CAGRAGLAGRSSYNEQFF
TRBV7-2	-	TRBD1	TRBJ2-2	TGTGCCAACGATAGGACAGGGAGCGCCACCGGGGAGCTGTTTTTT	CANDRTGSATGELFF
TRBV6-4	-	TRBD2	TRBJ2-3	TGTGCCAGCAGTGACGTAGCGGGAGTTGGGACAGATACGCAGTATTTT	CASSDVAGVGTDTQYF
TRBV5-1	-	TRBD1	TRBJ2-1	TGCGCCAGCAGCTCGGGACAGGGGACCTACAATGAGCAGTTCTTC	CASSSGQGTYNEQFF
TRBV6-5	-	-	TRBJ2-1	TGTGCCAGCAGTGCTAGAGGAGAAGCCTACAATGAGCAGTTCTTC	CASSARGEAYNEQFF
TRBV29-1	-	-	TRBJ1-5	TGCAGCGTTGGACATTCTAGCAATCAGCCCCAGCATTTT	CSVGHSSNQPQHF
TRBV9	once	-	TRBJ2-1	TGTGCCAGCAGCCCGGAGGGGGCGGGGGAGCAGTTCTTC	CASSPEGAGEQFF